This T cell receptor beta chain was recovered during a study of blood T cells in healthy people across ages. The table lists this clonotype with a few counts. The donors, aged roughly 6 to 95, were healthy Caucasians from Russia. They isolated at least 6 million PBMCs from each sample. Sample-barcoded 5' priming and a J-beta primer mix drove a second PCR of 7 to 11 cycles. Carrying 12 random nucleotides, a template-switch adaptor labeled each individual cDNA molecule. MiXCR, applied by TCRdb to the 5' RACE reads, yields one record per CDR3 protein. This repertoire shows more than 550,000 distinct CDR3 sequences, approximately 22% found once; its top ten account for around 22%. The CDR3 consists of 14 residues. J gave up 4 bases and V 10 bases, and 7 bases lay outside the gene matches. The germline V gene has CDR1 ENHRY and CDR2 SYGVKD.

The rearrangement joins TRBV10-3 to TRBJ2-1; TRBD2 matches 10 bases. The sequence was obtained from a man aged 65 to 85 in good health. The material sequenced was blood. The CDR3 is CATSLAGTYNEQFF. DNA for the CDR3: TGTGCCACTTCACTAGCGGGAACGTACAATGAGCAGTTCTTC.